The 20 T cell receptor beta chains listed next were all sequenced from one sample in a study of response to subunit inactivated influenza vaccine. TCRdb re-called the RT-PCR reads through MiXCR, storing one row per CDR3 protein. The data contain about 500,000 distinct CDR3 sequences, 15% to 20% of them seen just once; the ten biggest clones take up approximately 3%. The sequencing here drew on CD4+ T cells sorted from PBMCs, taken about 23 months after vaccination. The receptor source for this set is a man between 45 and 75 years old who received an inactivated influenza vaccine.

This clonotype occurred a few times. CDR3 amino acids: CASSLAVGVYGYTF. CDR3 nucleotides: TGTGCCAGCAGTTTAGCTGTAGGGGTTTATGGCTACACCTTC. This sequence joins TRBV12-3 or TRBV12-4 and TRBJ1-2, with D tentatively TRBD1 (5 bases). The CDR3 totals 14 residues. The V gene lost 0 bases and the J gene lost 5 bases, with 10 bases spanning the gap.

V is TRBV9 and J is TRBJ2-5, with D perhaps TRBD1 or TRBD2 (6 bases each). The CDR3 runs 16 residues. From germline, CDR1 is SGDLS and CDR2 YYNGEE. The germline V and J ends were trimmed by 0 bases and 5 bases, with 17 bases remaining between them. CDR3 sequence: CASSVALGGRTETQYF. For the CDR3, the DNA is TGTGCCAGCAGCGTAGCCCTTGGGGGGCGTACGGAGACCCAGTACTTC.

This clonotype has only a few counts. The V call is TRBV24-1, the J call TRBJ2-4; 8 bases agree with TRBD2. In germline, CDR1 is KGHDR, CDR2 SFDVKD. V shed 4 bases and J 0 bases; nucleotides not matched to a gene: 4. The CDR3 covers 16 residues. CDR3: CATSDAAGGAKNIQYF. The CDR3 bases are TGTGCCACCAGTGACGCCGCGGGAGGAGCCAAAAACATTCAGTACTTC.

The DNA for the CDR3 is TGTGCCAGCAGTGCAGGGATCAATCAGCCCCAGCATTTT. The encoded protein is CASSAGINQPQHF. The V gene is TRBV6-4, the J gene TRBJ1-5; maybe TRBD1 (5 bases). From germline, CDR1 is MRHNA and CDR2 SNTAGT. The CDR3 extends over 13 amino acids. V shed 4 bases and J shed 3 bases, with 7 bases lying between them.

This clonotype was recorded many times. CDR3 protein: CASSRPFDNTDTQYF. CDR3 nucleotides: TGTGCCAGCAGCCGCCCGTTTGACAACACAGATACGCAGTATTTT. The chain links TRBV6-2 or TRBV6-3 to TRBJ2-3; D is ambiguous. CDR1 is MNHEY and CDR2 is SVGEGT in the germline V gene. V lost 6 bases and J 2 bases, leaving 15 bases between the germline ends. The CDR3 is 15 amino acids.

This clonotype showed up just a few times. This chain joins TRBV29-1 and TRBJ1-5; 12 bases align to TRBD1. The J segment lost 7 bases and the V segment lost 4 bases, leaving 5 bases of the junction unmatched. Germline CDR1 reads SQVTM; CDR2 reads ANQGSEA. The CDR3 sequence is 14 residues long. The CDR3 region is CSVGGQGAGQPQHF. DNA of the CDR3: TGCAGCGTTGGGGGACAGGGGGCTGGACAGCCCCAGCATTTT.

This chain uses TRBV29-1 with TRBJ2-5; 9 bases are a match to TRBD2. This CDR3 comprises 13 residues. Germline CDR1 and CDR2: SQVTM and ANQGSEA. V lost 2 bases and J lost 4; bases outside the gene matches: 2. The CDR3 here is CSVELAGLETQYF. The DNA for the CDR3 is TGCAGCGTTGAACTAGCGGGATTAGAGACCCAGTACTTC.

This clonotype was observed a handful of times. The rearrangement links TRBV20-1 to TRBJ2-7; 7 nucleotides match TRBD2. V lost 1 base to trimming and J lost 3 bases; unmatched junction nucleotides: 6. The CDR3 runs 14 residues. Germline V gives CDR1 DFQATT, CDR2 SNEGSKA (reference sequence). This CDR3 is CSARGASGRYEQYF. The CDR3 bases are TGCAGTGCTAGAGGTGCTAGCGGACGCTACGAGCAGTACTTC.

This clonotype was found a few times. This chain connects TRBV7-9 to TRBJ2-5, with D tentatively TRBD1 or TRBD2 (5 bases each). The CDR3 length is 16 residues. CDR1 and CDR2 (germline): SEHNR, FQNEAQ (reference sequence). The V end was cut by 2 bases, the J end by 2 bases, with 15 bases between. CDR3 DNA: TGTGCCAGCAGCTTAATGTGGGACGGACGACAAGAGACCCAGTACTTC. It is translated as CASSLMWDGRQETQYF.

This clonotype was recorded a few times. V and J are TRBV12-5 and TRBJ2-4; 8 nucleotides line up with TRBD1. The CDR3 has 20 amino acids. Trimming at V came to 3 bases and at J to 0 bases, leaving 16 bases not matched to a gene. In germline, CDR1 is LGHNT, CDR2 FRNRAP. CDR3 DNA sequence: TGTGCTAGTGGTTTACGGATCGGACAGGGAACGGGCCTAGCCAAAAACATTCAGTACTTC. The encoded protein is CASGLRIGQGTGLAKNIQYF. Full variable domain (outside the CDR3, taken from reference TRBV12-5 and TRBJ2-4): DARVTQTPRHKVTEMGQEVTMRCQPILGHNTVFWYRQTMMQGLELLAYFRNRAPLDDSGMPKDRFSAEMPDATLATLKIQPSEPRDSAVYFCASGLRIGQGTGLAKNIQYFGAGTRLSVL.

The sample holds many counts of this clonotype. J is TRBJ1-2 and V is TRBV29-1; weak D call: TRBD1 (6 bases). V was pared by 3 bases and J by 4 bases, with 15 bases between. CDR1 and CDR2 from the germline V gene are SQVTM and ANQGSEA. This CDR3 is built from 14 residues. The CDR3 loop reads CSVDIAGVAYGYTF. The CDR3 DNA is TGCAGCGTTGATATCGCAGGGGTAGCCTATGGCTACACCTTC.

This clonotype came up a few times. This sequence joins TRBV12-3 or TRBV12-4 and TRBJ2-1; a weak D match, TRBD2 (6 bases). Trimming took off 6 bases at V and 6 bases at J, with 21 bases between the two ends. CDR3 length equals 16 residues. The CDR3 sequence is CASRLSGTRNSNEQFF. Here the CDR3 DNA reads TGTGCCAGCAGATTATCCGGGACTCGAAATAGCAATGAGCAGTTCTTC.

This clonotype was counted between two and nine times. V usage is TRBV12-3 or TRBV12-4 and J usage is TRBJ1-3, with 7 bases matching TRBD1. The length of the CDR3 is 17 residues. V lost 6 bases to trimming and J lost 0 bases; unmatched junction nucleotides: 11. DNA of the CDR3: TGTGCCAGCAGCAAGGGGGCTAGTCGGAGCTCTGGAAACACCATATATTTT. Translated: CASSKGASRSSGNTIYF.

The DNA of the CDR3 is TGTGCCAGCAGCTTAGCCCATCAGGCTTACGAGCAGTACTTC. It encodes CASSLAHQAYEQYF. This chain uses TRBV7-2 with TRBJ2-7; no definite D call. V lost 0 bases and J lost 4, with 10 bases in between. Germline-derived CDR1 and CDR2 are SGHTA and FQGNSA. CDR3 size: 14 residues.

The chain combines TRBV6-5 with TRBJ1-5, with D possibly being TRBD1 (5 bases). V was cut by 0 bases and J by 2 bases, with 8 bases left in between. Germline CDR1 is MNHEY and CDR2 is SVGAGI. The CDR3 loop spans 15 amino acids. CDR3 sequence reads: CASSYSGGGNQPQHF. The CDR3 DNA reads TGTGCCAGCAGTTACTCGGGAGGGGGCAATCAGCCCCAGCATTTT.

This clonotype turned up a few times. The chain couples TRBV20-1 to TRBJ2-5, with 7 positions matching TRBD2. Trimming took 6 bases from V and 3 from J; bases not matched to a gene: 7. CDR3 size: 13 residues. Looked up from germline, CDR1 is DFQATT and CDR2 is SNEGSKA (reference sequence). The DNA of the CDR3 is TGCAGTGCGGGAGGGTGGCAGAAAGAGACCCAGTACTTC. Translated: CSAGGWQKETQYF.

Only a few counts were recorded for this clonotype. V and J are TRBV3-1 and TRBJ2-1, with TRBD2 as a possible D gene (5 bases). Germline CDR1 LGHDT, CDR2 YNNKEL (reference sequence). The CDR3 length is 13 residues. V was trimmed by 1 base and J by 14 bases, leaving 15 bases between them. CDR3 amino acids: CASSQVLRGDKFF. The CDR3, as DNA: TGTGCCAGCAGCCAAGTCTTACGGGGAGACAAGTTCTTC.

This chain links TRBV10-3 with TRBJ2-3; the match to TRBD1 covers 10 bases. Germline V gene data show CDR1 as ENHRY and CDR2 as SYGVKD. The V gene end was trimmed by 5 bases and the J gene end by 3 bases; junction bases not matched to a gene: 5. The CDR3 is 15 residues long. The CDR3 spells CAISSRDRGTDTQYF. As DNA, the CDR3 is TGTGCCATCAGTTCCCGGGACAGGGGAACAGATACGCAGTATTTT.

This clonotype has just a few counts. The V and J genes are TRBV6-5 and TRBJ2-1, with 7 bases matching TRBD1. The germline CDR1 and CDR2 sequences are MNHEY and SVGAGI. The CDR3 runs 17 residues. Trimming took 0 bases from V and 4 from J; bases not matched to a gene: 9. As DNA, the CDR3 is TGTGCCAGCAGTTACTCGGGACAGACGTTAATTTACAATGAGCAGTTCTTC. Amino acids: CASSYSGQTLIYNEQFF.

This clonotype turned up a few times. This chain joins TRBV20-1 and TRBJ1-5; D remains unclear. CDR1 and CDR2 from the germline V gene are DFQATT and SNEGSKA (reference sequence). This CDR3 region has 18 residues. V lost 0 bases and J 0 bases, leaving 18 bases between the germline ends. The CDR3 region is CSARDLRGRENSNQPQHF. In DNA, the CDR3 is TGCAGTGCTAGAGATTTACGGGGTCGGGAAAATAGCAATCAGCCCCAGCATTTT.